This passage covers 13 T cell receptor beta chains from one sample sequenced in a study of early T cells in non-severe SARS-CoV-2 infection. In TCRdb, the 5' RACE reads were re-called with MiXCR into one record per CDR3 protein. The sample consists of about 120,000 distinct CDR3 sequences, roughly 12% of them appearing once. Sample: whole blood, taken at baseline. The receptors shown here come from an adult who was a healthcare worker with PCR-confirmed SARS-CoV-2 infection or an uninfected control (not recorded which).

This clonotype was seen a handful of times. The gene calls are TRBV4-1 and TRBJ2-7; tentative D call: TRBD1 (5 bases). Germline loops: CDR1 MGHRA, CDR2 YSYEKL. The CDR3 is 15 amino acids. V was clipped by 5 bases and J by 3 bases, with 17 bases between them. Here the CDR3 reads CASSERMTAYYEQYF. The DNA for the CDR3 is TGCGCCAGCAGCGAAAGAATGACAGCCTACTACGAGCAGTACTTC.

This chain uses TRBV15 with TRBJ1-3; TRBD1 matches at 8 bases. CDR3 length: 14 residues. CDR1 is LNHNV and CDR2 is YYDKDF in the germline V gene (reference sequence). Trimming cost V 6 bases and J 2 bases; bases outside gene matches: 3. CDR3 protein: CATSMTGAGNTIYF. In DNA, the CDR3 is TGTGCCACCAGTATGACAGGGGCTGGAAACACCATATATTTT.

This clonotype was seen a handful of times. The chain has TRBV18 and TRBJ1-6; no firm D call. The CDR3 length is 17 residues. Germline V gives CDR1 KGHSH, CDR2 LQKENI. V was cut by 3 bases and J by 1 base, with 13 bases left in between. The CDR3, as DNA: TGTGCCAGCTCACCCGAGTCCGGAGGGTCCTATAATTCACCCCTCCACTTT. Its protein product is CASSPESGGSYNSPLHF.

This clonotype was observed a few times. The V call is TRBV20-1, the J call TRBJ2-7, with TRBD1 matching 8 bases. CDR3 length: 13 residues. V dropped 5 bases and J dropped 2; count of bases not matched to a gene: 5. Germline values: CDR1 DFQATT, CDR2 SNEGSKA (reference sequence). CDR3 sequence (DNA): TGCAGTGCTCCGGGACAGGATCCCTACGAGCAGTACTTC. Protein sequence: CSAPGQDPYEQYF.

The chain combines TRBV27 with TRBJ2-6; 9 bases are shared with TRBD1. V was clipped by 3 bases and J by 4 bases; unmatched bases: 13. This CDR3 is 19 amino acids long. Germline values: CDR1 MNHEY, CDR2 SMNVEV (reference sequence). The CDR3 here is CASSFTDRGLSRGANVLTF. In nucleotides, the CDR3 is TGTGCCAGCAGTTTCACGGACAGGGGCCTCTCCCGAGGGGCCAACGTCCTGACTTTC. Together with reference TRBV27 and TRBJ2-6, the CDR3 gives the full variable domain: EAQVTQNPRYLITVTGKKLTVTCSQNMNHEYMSWYRQDPGLGLRQIYYSMNVEVTDKGDVPEGYKVSRKEKRNFPLILESPSPNQTSLYFCASSFTDRGLSRGANVLTFGAGSRLTVL.

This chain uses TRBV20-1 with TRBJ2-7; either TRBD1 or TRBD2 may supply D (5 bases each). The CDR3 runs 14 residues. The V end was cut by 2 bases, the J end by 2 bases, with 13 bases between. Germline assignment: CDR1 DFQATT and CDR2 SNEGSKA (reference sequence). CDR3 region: CSARRSGSPYEQYF. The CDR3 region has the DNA TGCAGTGCTAGAAGGTCAGGGAGTCCCTACGAGCAGTACTTC.

The CDR3 DNA is TGTGCCAGCAGTCCAACGGTCGTGGGAGCTGAAGCTTTCTTT. It encodes CASSPTVVGAEAFF. The rearrangement joins TRBV13 to TRBJ1-1; no clear D gene. V lost 6 bases and J lost 6, with 17 bases in between. This CDR3 comprises 14 residues. The germline gives CDR1 PRHDT, CDR2 FYEKMQ (reference sequence).

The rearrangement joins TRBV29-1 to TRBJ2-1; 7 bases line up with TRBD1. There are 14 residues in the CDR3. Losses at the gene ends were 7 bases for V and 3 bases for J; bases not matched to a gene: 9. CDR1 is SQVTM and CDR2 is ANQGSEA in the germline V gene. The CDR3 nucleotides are TGCAGCGCCCTCCCCGGACAGGACTACAATGAGCAGTTCTTC. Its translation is CSALPGQDYNEQFF.

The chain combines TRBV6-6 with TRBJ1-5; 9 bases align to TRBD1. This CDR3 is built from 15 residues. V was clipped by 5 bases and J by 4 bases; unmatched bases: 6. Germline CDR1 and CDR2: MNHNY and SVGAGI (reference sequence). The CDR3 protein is CASSTGGLGNQPQHF. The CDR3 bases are TGTGCCAGCAGTACAGGGGGCTTGGGAAATCAGCCCCAGCATTTT.

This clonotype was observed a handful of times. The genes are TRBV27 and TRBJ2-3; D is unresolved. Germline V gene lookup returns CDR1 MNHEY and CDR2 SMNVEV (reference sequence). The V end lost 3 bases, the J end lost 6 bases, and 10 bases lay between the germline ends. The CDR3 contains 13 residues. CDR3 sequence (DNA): TGTGCCAGCAGTTTCCATGGCCCCGATACGCAGTATTTT. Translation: CASSFHGPDTQYF.

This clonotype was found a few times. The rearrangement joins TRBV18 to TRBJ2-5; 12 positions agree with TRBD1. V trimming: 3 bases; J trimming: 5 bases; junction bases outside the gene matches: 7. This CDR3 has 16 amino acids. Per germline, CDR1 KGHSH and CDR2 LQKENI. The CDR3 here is CASSPRDRGLGETQYF. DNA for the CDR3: TGTGCCAGCTCACCCCGGGACAGGGGGCTTGGGGAGACCCAGTACTTC.

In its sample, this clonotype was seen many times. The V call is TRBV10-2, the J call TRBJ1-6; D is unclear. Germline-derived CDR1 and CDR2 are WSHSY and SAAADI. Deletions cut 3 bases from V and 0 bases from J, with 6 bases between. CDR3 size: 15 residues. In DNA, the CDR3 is TGCGCCAGCAGTGAAGATCTCTCCTATAATTCACCCCTCCACTTT. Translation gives CASSEDLSYNSPLHF.

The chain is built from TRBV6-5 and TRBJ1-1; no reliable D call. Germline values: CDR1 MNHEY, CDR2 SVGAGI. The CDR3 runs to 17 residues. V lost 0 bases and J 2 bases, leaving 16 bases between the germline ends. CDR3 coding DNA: TGTGCCAGCAGTTACTCGACGCCTTCGGGATTAAACACTGAAGCTTTCTTT. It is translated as CASSYSTPSGLNTEAFF.